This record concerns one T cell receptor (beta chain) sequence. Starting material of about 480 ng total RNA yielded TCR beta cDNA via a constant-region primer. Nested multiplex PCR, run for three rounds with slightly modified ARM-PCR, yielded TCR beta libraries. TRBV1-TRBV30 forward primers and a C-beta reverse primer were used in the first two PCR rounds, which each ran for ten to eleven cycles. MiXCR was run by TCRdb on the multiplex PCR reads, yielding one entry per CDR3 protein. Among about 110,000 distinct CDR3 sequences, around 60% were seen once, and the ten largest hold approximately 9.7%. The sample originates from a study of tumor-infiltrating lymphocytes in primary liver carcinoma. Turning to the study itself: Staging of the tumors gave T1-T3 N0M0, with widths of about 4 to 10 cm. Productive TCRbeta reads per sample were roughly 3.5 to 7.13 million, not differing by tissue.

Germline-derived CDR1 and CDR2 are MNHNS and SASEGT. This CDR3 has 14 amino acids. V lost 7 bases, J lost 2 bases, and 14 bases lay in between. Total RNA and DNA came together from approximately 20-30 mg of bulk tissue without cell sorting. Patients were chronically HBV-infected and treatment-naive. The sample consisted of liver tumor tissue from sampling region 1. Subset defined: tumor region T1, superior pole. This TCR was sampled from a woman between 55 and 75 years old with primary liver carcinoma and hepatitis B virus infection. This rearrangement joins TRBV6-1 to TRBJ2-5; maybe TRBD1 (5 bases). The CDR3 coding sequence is TGTGCCAGCACTAGGACAACCCTTCAAGAGACCCAGTACTTC. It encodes CASTRTTLQETQYF.